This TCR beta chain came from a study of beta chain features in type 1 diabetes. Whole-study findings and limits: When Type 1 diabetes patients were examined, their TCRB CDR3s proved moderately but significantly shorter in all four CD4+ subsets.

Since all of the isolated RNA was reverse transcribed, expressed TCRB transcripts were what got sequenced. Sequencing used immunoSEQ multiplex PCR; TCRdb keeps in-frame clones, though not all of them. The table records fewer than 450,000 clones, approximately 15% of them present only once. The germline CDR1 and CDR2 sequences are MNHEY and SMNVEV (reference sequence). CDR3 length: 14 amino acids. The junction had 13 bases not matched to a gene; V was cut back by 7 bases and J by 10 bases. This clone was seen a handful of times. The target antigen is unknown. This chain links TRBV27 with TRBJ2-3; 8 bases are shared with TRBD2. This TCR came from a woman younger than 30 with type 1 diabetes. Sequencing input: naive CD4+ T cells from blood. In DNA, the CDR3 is TGTGCCAGCACCATAAATCGGGAGGGCAGGGCGCAGTATTTT. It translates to CASTINREGRAQYF.